A single sample is the source of the 30 T cell receptor beta chains below, sequenced in a study of metastatic and nonmetastatic thyroid tumors. TCRdb reanalyzed the PCR reads via MiXCR. The sample has around 50,000 clones, 25% to 35% seen once. None of the patients had undergone any treatment ahead of thyroid surgery. The specimen was blood. The receptors were sampled from a female donor with papillary thyroid cancer or a benign thyroid nodule (not recorded which). Some clones in this sample may be carry-over from other donors' samples.

This clone was seen only once. This rearrangement joins TRBV5-1 to TRBJ2-5, with TRBD1 identical over 7 bases. The CDR3 sequence is 14 residues long. Per germline, CDR1 SGHRS and CDR2 YFSETQ. The V and J ends lost 3 bases and 1 base, in that order; junction bases with no gene match: 3. CDR3 bases: TGCGCCAGCAGCTGGGGACAGAGCCAAGAGACCCAGTACTTC. It is translated as CASSWGQSQETQYF.

This clone is termed medium-sized. The genes are TRBV7-2 and TRBJ1-6; no definite D call. Between the trimmed V and J ends, which lost 1 base and 5 bases, there was a span of 9 bases. The CDR3 has 15 amino acids. Germline-derived CDR1 and CDR2 are SGHTA and FQGNSA. The CDR3 reads CASSLGTSDNSPLHF. The CDR3, as DNA: TGTGCCAGCAGCTTAGGGACGTCGGATAATTCACCCCTCCACTTT.

This clone has more than one count but fewer than ten. The V gene is TRBV2, the J gene TRBJ2-1; TRBD2 aligns across 8 bases. The trim removed 5 bases at V and 2 bases at J, leaving 5 bases unmatched. Germline lookup yields CDR1 SNHLY and CDR2 FYNNEI. This CDR3 has 15 amino acids. In nucleotides, the CDR3 is TGTGCCAGCAGTCTTAGCGGGGCCACCTACAATGAGCAGTTCTTC. Encoded protein: CASSLSGATYNEQFF.

This clone has a count of ten or more. Since a much larger clone is just one base distant, this may be a read error. The chain combines TRBV27 with TRBJ2-1; unclear D gene. This CDR3 spans 12 amino acids. The germline V gene has CDR1 MNHEY and CDR2 SMNVEV (reference sequence). The CDR3 spells CVSSSSYNEQFF. The CDR3 nucleotides are TGTGTCAGCAGCTCATCCTACAATGAGCAGTTCTTC.

For this clone: This may be a read error, as it is one base from a much larger clone. The chain has TRBV6-4 and TRBJ2-2; 8 bases fit TRBD2. Germline V gene lookup returns CDR1 MRHNA and CDR2 SNTAGT. The CDR3 is 16 residues long. The CDR3 loop is CASSDGAGGPTGGLFF. The CDR3 coding sequence is TGTGCCAGCAGTGACGGGGCGGGAGGACCCACCGGGGGGCTGTTTTTT.

Comment on this clone: At one end the junction does not follow the germline gene, possibly because of a read error. This chain links TRBV2 with TRBJ2-5, with 9 bases lining up with TRBD1. The CDR3 runs 14 residues. Germline V CDR1 and CDR2: SNHLY, FYNNEI. The DNA for the CDR3 is TGTGTCAGCAACCGGGACAGGGAGTGGGAGACCCAGTACTTC. As protein: CVSNRDREWETQYF.

This clone is medium-sized by share. J is TRBJ2-7 and V is TRBV15; TRBD2 matches 8 bases. The CDR3 runs 15 residues. Germline CDR1 and CDR2: LNHNV and YYDKDF (reference sequence). V lost 1 base and J lost 3; bases outside the gene matches: 5. CDR3 amino acids: CATSRGYSGDYEQYF. The CDR3 DNA reads as TGTGCCACCAGCAGAGGATATAGCGGGGACTACGAGCAGTACTTC.

The chain couples TRBV5-1 to TRBJ1-1; TRBD1 aligns across 8 bases. The germline gives CDR1 SGHRS, CDR2 YFSETQ. There are 16 residues in the CDR3. Trimming cost V 5 bases and J 6 bases; bases outside gene matches: 15. This chain's CDR3 is CASRPRQGFVGPEAFF. DNA of the CDR3: TGCGCCAGCAGGCCTCGACAGGGGTTTGTTGGTCCTGAAGCTTTCTTT.

This clone came up once. The junction shows a germline mismatch at one end, possibly a read error. The chain carries TRBV7-3 and TRBJ2-1; D not resolved. Germline values: CDR1 SGHTA, CDR2 FQGTGA. The CDR3 runs 12 residues. DNA for the CDR3: TGTGCCAGAAGCTCAACCAGTCATGAGCAGTTCTTC. This sequence encodes CARSSTSHEQFF.

This clone appeared a few times. The chain recombines TRBV6-2 or TRBV6-3 with TRBJ2-3; 7 positions agree with TRBD1. J gave up 6 bases and V 2 bases, and 8 bases lay outside the gene matches. Germline-derived CDR1 and CDR2 are MNHEY and SVGEGT. The CDR3 is 15 amino acids. CDR3 in amino acids: CASSYGAQGRDTQYF. The CDR3 DNA sequence: TGTGCCAGCAGTTACGGTGCACAGGGGCGGGATACGCAGTATTTT.

This sequence joins TRBV19 and TRBJ1-3; D unclear. Trimming took 7 bases from V and 0 from J, leaving 10 bases between them. This CDR3 has 14 residues. The germline V gene has CDR1 LNHDA and CDR2 SQIVND (reference sequence). CDR3: CASTRTDSGNTIYF. The CDR3 DNA reads TGTGCCAGTACCAGAACAGACTCTGGAAACACCATATATTTT.

A few counts support this clone. This chain uses TRBV6-1 with TRBJ1-5; weak D call: TRBD1 (5 bases). CDR3 length equals 15 residues. Germline loops: CDR1 MNHNS, CDR2 SASEGT. Trimming removed 3 bases at V and 7 bases at J, with 16 bases between. The CDR3 DNA follows: TGTGCCAGCAGTGAGGACTCTCTTCGGGGGCAGCCCCAGCATTTT. It specifies CASSEDSLRGQPQHF.

Comments on this clone: In the same sample, other DNA sequences code for this CDR3. The chain couples TRBV6-1 to TRBJ1-2; D is uncertain. From germline, CDR1 is MNHNS and CDR2 SASEGT. Trimming cost V 5 bases and J 4 bases, with 14 bases left between them. The CDR3 extends over 14 amino acids. The CDR3 spells CASSRMTVSYGYTF. The CDR3 DNA reads TGTGCCAGCAGTAGAATGACCGTCTCCTATGGCTACACCTTC.

This clone was seen a few times. This chain's CDR3 is CASSPSVTGAAGYTF. In nucleotides, the CDR3 is TGTGCCAGCAGCCCCTCGGTTACAGGTGCCGCGGGCTACACCTTC. J is TRBJ1-2 and V is TRBV6-1; D perhaps matches TRBD1 (5 bases). Germline V gene sequence: CDR1 MNHNS, CDR2 SASEGT. CDR3 size: 15 residues. Trimming removed 6 bases at V and 8 bases at J, with 22 bases between.

The chain links TRBV6-2 or TRBV6-3 to TRBJ1-6, with TRBD1 matching 7 bases. The CDR3 covers 18 residues. CDR1 is MNHEY and CDR2 is SVGEGT in the germline V gene. V was pared by 5 bases and J by 7 bases, with 17 bases of the junction left unmatched. CDR3 loop: CASSESRGRGELNSPLHF. CDR3 coding DNA: TGTGCCAGCAGTGAATCGAGGGGGCGAGGGGAATTAAATTCACCCCTCCACTTT.

This chain uses TRBV7-8 with TRBJ2-3; 7 bases map to TRBD2. The CDR3 extends over 14 amino acids. V shed 7 bases, J shed 6 bases, and the junction held 10 bases outside the gene matches. From germline, CDR1 is SGHVS and CDR2 FQNEAQ. The CDR3: CASTLRGGSDTQYF. The CDR3 DNA is TGTGCCAGCACCTTGCGGGGCGGGAGCGATACGCAGTATTTT.

The chain recombines TRBV6-1 with TRBJ1-6, with D uncertain. V was cut by 3 bases and J by 5 bases, with 5 bases left in between. The CDR3 is 13 residues long. Germline CDR1 and CDR2: MNHNS and SASEGT. The CDR3 coding sequence is TGTGCCAGCAGTGAGTGTAATAATTCACCCCTCCACTTT. Protein: CASSECNNSPLHF.

This clone has a count of ten or more. The J gene is TRBJ1-2, the V gene TRBV6-2 or TRBV6-3; maybe TRBD1 (5 bases). The CDR3 runs 14 residues. The germline CDR1 and CDR2 sequences are MNHEY and SVGEGT. The V gene lost 0 bases and the J gene lost 8 bases, with 13 bases spanning the gap. The CDR3 sequence: CASSYSGTSQGYTF. Here the CDR3 DNA reads TGTGCCAGCAGTTACTCGGGGACTTCGCAAGGCTACACCTTC.

This clone was counted only a few times. The chain couples TRBV28 to TRBJ2-3; no reliable D call. CDR1 and CDR2 (germline): MDHEN, SYDVKM. This CDR3 is built from 14 residues. Trimming removed 4 bases at V and 0 bases at J, with 8 bases between. CDR3 bases: TGTGCCAGCAGTTCACAGACTAGCACAGATACGCAGTATTTT. The encoded protein is CASSSQTSTDTQYF.

This clone showed up many times. The chain has TRBV5-6 and TRBJ2-2; the D gene is possibly TRBD1 (6 bases). The CDR3 length is 16 residues. Between the trimmed V and J ends, which lost 3 bases and 1 base, there was a span of 13 bases. Germline-derived CDR1 and CDR2 are SGHDT and YYEEEE. The CDR3 nucleotides read TGTGCCAGCAGCTCTCCGACAGGAATGAACACCGGGGAGCTGTTTTTT. This gives the protein CASSSPTGMNTGELFF.

This clone came up a few times. DNA of the CDR3: TGTGCCAGTAGGAAGTTAGCGGGAGTCTACAATGAGCAGTTCTTC. This codes for CASRKLAGVYNEQFF. The V and J genes are TRBV19 and TRBJ2-1; 9 positions agree with TRBD2. J lost 3 bases, V lost 6 bases, and 6 bases had no gene match. CDR1 and CDR2 from the germline V gene are LNHDA and SQIVND (reference sequence). CDR3 length: 15 residues.

In its sample, this clone was seen a few times. This chain joins TRBV27 and TRBJ2-7; TRBD2 matches 13 bases. V was pared by 5 bases and J by 4 bases, with 8 bases of the junction left unmatched. There are 16 residues in the CDR3. Germline V CDR1 and CDR2: MNHEY, SMNVEV (reference sequence). CDR3 DNA: TGTGCCAGCAGTCCCATCCCGGGACTAGCGGGATACGAGCAGTACTTC. As protein: CASSPIPGLAGYEQYF.

V gene TRBV2 combines with J gene TRBJ2-7; maybe TRBD1 (5 bases). The CDR3 contains 14 residues. Germline values: CDR1 SNHLY, CDR2 FYNNEI. Trimming stripped 1 base from V and 4 bases from J, with 11 bases between. The CDR3 DNA sequence: TGTGCCAGCAGTGAAGGTTTCAGGGTATACGAGCAGTACTTC. It specifies CASSEGFRVYEQYF.

J is TRBJ2-5 and V is TRBV6-5, with D perhaps assigned TRBD1 or TRBD2 (5 bases each). This CDR3 is 13 amino acids long. Looked up from germline, CDR1 is MNHEY and CDR2 is SVGAGI. V was pared by 2 bases and J by 4 bases, with 8 bases between. This CDR3 is CASSYVGAETQYF. CDR3 DNA: TGTGCCAGCAGTTACGTCGGGGCAGAGACCCAGTACTTC.

Notes on this clone: At the DNA level, this CDR3 is encoded by other sequences in the same sample as well. The V and J genes are TRBV11-2 and TRBJ2-7, with 11 bases matching TRBD2. The CDR3 is 18 amino acids. Germline values: CDR1 SGHAT, CDR2 FQNNGV. With V trimmed by 5 bases and J by 0 bases, 12 bases remained unmatched. The CDR3 spells CASSTKGASGRFSYEQYF. The CDR3 DNA reads as TGTGCCAGCAGCACCAAAGGGGCTAGCGGGAGGTTCTCCTACGAGCAGTACTTC.

There are a few counts of this clone. This rearrangement joins TRBV6-1 to TRBJ2-5; 8 bases fit TRBD2. The length of the CDR3 is 15 residues. Germline CDR1 reads MNHNS; CDR2 reads SASEGT. The V and J ends lost 5 bases and 4 bases, in that order; junction bases with no gene match: 9. The CDR3 DNA sequence: TGTGCCAGCAGTCGGAGCGGGAGTAGTGGAGAGACCCAGTACTTC. Protein: CASSRSGSSGETQYF.

The sample holds one count of this clone. The chain has TRBV6-2 or TRBV6-3 and TRBJ2-5, with a tentative D call TRBD1 (6 bases). Germline CDR1 and CDR2: MNHEY and SVGEGT. Trimming stripped 8 bases from V and 5 bases from J, with 12 bases between. The CDR3 contains 12 residues. DNA for the CDR3: TGTGCCAGCGGATACAGGGTGGAGACCCAGTACTTC. It yields the protein CASGYRVETQYF.

This clone came up a few times. This chain connects TRBV27 to TRBJ2-5; perhaps D is TRBD1 or TRBD2 (5 bases each). With 3 bases removed from V and 3 bases from J, the gap between germline ends came to 11 bases. This CDR3 comprises 14 residues. Germline lookup yields CDR1 MNHEY and CDR2 SMNVEV (reference sequence). CDR3 DNA: TGTGCCAGCAGTTTCCTAGGGACCGAAGAGACCCAGTACTTC. Translating gives CASSFLGTEETQYF.

V gene TRBV7-3 combines with J gene TRBJ1-2, with 9 nucleotides matching TRBD1. From germline, CDR1 is SGHTA and CDR2 FQGTGA. V gave up 6 bases and J gave up 6 bases; unmatched junction bases: 14. The CDR3 loop spans 16 amino acids. The CDR3 region is CASSRAAGQGIHGYTF. CDR3 DNA sequence: TGTGCCAGCAGTCGAGCGGCAGGACAGGGGATACATGGCTACACCTTC.

This clone was seen a single time. The chain recombines TRBV11-2 with TRBJ1-1, with 9 bases that match TRBD1. With 1 base clipped from V and 11 bases from J, the junction kept 5 bases outside the gene matches. The germline CDR1 and CDR2 sequences are SGHAT and FQNNGV. CDR3 length: 13 residues. The DNA of the CDR3 is TGTGCCAGCAGCTTAGGACAGGGGGTTTATGCTTTCTTT. This encodes CASSLGQGVYAFF.